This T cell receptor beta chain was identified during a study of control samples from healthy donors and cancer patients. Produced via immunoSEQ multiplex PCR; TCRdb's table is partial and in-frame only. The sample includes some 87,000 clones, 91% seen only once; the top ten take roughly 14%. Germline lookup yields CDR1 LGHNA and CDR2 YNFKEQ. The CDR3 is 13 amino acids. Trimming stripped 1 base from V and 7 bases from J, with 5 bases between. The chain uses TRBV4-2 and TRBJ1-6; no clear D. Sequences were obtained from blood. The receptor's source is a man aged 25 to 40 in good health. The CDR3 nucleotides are TGTGCCAGCAGCCAAGGGCGGAATTCACCCCTCCACTTT. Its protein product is CASSQGRNSPLHF.